This passage covers 9 T cell receptor beta chains from one sample sequenced in a study of identical twins (dated by TCRdb to 2015 to 2016). The library was generated by 5' RACE. Instrument used: Illumina HiSeq 2000. TCRdb reprocessing: public reads trimmed at Q25 with fastp, clones called with MiXCR, in-frame beta chains kept. Merged by CDR3 protein, the rows form single entries marked with the most common genes and DNA. This sample gives just under 650,000 distinct CDR3 sequences in total; roughly 7.2% of them show up just once. 1.6% of the sample belongs to the ten largest clones. These same records also appear under a second study, on yellow fever vaccine responses in identical twins.

Sequenced: PBMCs. The receptor source for this set is a woman aged 18-29 years in good health.

This clonotype occurred a few times. J is TRBJ1-2 and V is TRBV7-9; TRBD1 agrees at 10 bases. The CDR3 is made up of 17 amino acids. The V gene end was trimmed by 2 bases and the J gene end by 5 bases; junction bases not matched to a gene: 11. From germline, CDR1 is SEHNR and CDR2 FQNEAQ (reference sequence). CDR3 bases: TGTGCCAGCAGCTTAACGGCCATTGGGACAGGGGATTATGGCTACACCTTC. Translated, it gives CASSLTAIGTGDYGYTF.

The V call is TRBV2, the J call TRBJ2-2; TRBD2 matches 8 bases. The CDR3 covers 15 residues. Germline CDR1 reads SNHLY; CDR2 reads FYNNEI. J gave up 4 bases and V 9 bases, and 10 bases lay outside the gene matches. The DNA of the CDR3 is TGTGCCAGGACAAATAGCGGGACTAGCACCGGGGAGCTGTTTTTT. Amino acids: CARTNSGTSTGELFF. Filled out from reference TRBV2 and TRBJ2-2, the complete variable domain reads EPEVTQTPSHQVTQMGQEVILRCVPISNHLYFYWYRQILGQKVEFLVSFYNNEISEKSEIFDDQFSVERPDGSNFTLKIRSTKLEDSAMYFCARTNSGTSTGELFFGEGSRLTVL.

Only a few counts were recorded for this clonotype. This rearrangement joins TRBV7-6 to TRBJ2-3, with 9 bases aligning to TRBD1. This CDR3 spans 15 amino acids. In germline, CDR1 is SGHVS, CDR2 FNYEAQ. V dropped 4 bases and J dropped 5; count of bases not matched to a gene: 7. In DNA, the CDR3 is TGTGCCAGCAGCTCCCGGGACAGGGTATTAGATACGCAGTATTTT. As protein: CASSSRDRVLDTQYF.

This clonotype was seen only a few times. The chain combines TRBV10-1 with TRBJ2-5; D is unclear. The CDR3 has 17 residues. Germline assignment: CDR1 WNHNN and CDR2 SYGVQD (reference sequence). The V end lost 3 bases, the J end lost 5 bases, and 22 bases lay between the germline ends. The chain's CDR3 is CASSDLITLDQTETQYF. CDR3 sequence (DNA): TGCGCCAGCAGTGATCTCATCACATTGGACCAGACGGAGACCCAGTACTTC.

This clonotype was found a few times. The chain joins TRBV12-3 or TRBV12-4 to TRBJ2-1; D gene unclear. The CDR3 sequence is 14 residues long. V was trimmed by 6 bases and J by 10 bases, leaving 19 bases between them. CDR3 DNA sequence: TGTGCCAGCAGCGCTTCCGGGCCCCAAAGCGAGCAGTTCTTC. Its protein product is CASSASGPQSEQFF.

This clonotype was detected ten times or more. This chain uses TRBV6-5 with TRBJ2-3, with D unclear. Germline values: CDR1 MNHEY, CDR2 SVGAGI. The CDR3 runs 17 residues. V lost 0 bases and J lost 1, with 14 bases in between. CDR3 in DNA: TGTGCCAGCAGTTACTCCCACTGGGTTCATGGCACAGATACGCAGTATTTT. Protein product: CASSYSHWVHGTDTQYF.

This clonotype was observed a few times. This rearrangement joins TRBV20-1 to TRBJ1-6; 8 bases are shared with TRBD1. The CDR3 has 14 amino acids. V was pared by 6 bases and J by 5 bases, with 6 bases of the junction left unmatched. Germline CDR1 reads DFQATT; CDR2 reads SNEGSKA (reference sequence). CDR3 region: CSARTGSNNSPLHF. The CDR3 DNA follows: TGCAGTGCCCGGACAGGGTCGAATAATTCACCCCTCCACTTT.

The rearrangement links TRBV12-5 to TRBJ2-2; D is undetermined. Germline V lookup: CDR1 LGHNT, CDR2 FRNRAP. V was clipped by 7 bases and J by 5 bases, with 11 bases between them. The CDR3 extends over 13 amino acids. The chain's CDR3 is CASAQRETGELFF. The DNA for the CDR3 is TGTGCTAGTGCACAGCGTGAAACCGGGGAGCTGTTTTTT.

This clonotype has a count of ten or more. V is TRBV5-5 and J is TRBJ2-7; D remains unclear. The V end lost 2 bases, the J end lost 4 bases, and 10 bases lay between the germline ends. Germline V gene data show CDR1 as SGHKS and CDR2 as YYEKEE (reference sequence). CDR3 length equals 13 residues. The DNA for the CDR3 is TGTGCCAGCAGCTTCATTCCCCTATACGAGCAGTACTTC. It translates to CASSFIPLYEQYF.